This TCR beta chain was profiled in a study of blood T cell repertoires in COVID-19. With 5 bases removed from V and 0 bases from J, the gap between germline ends came to 14 bases. This CDR3 is 16 amino acids long. CDR1 and CDR2 from the germline V gene are SEHNR and FQNEAQ (reference sequence). The data were produced by immunoSEQ multiplex PCR, yet TCRdb's version contains in-frame clones alone and is incomplete. Counted here are around 300,000 clones, over 75% occurring once; the ten biggest clones make up around 0.9%. This clone was counted a few times. What was sequenced was PBMCs or T cells enriched from blood (not recorded which). The chain carries TRBV7-9 and TRBJ1-3; D not certain. The TCR originated in a young woman who had recovered from COVID-19. The CDR3 sequence: CASSAWSTSSGNTIYF. The DNA for the CDR3 is TGTGCCAGCAGCGCCTGGTCTACGAGCTCTGGAAACACCATATATTTT.